The clone carrying this TCR beta chain was detected only once. Sequencing of TCR beta, carried out with a high-throughput approach, was applied to CD8+ and CD4+ T cells from the blood. Negative isolation yielded CD4+ and CD8+ T cells, and FACS enriched TEMRA cells. This sample is drawn from a study of CD8 T cells in Susac syndrome. The CDR3 contains 15 residues. With V trimmed by 6 bases and J by 8 bases, 9 bases remained unmatched. Germline V gives CDR1 MNHNY, CDR2 SVGAGI (reference sequence). Random hexamers primed reverse transcription of 0.5 to 1 ug RNA. Coverage of TCR beta CDR3 amplification by immunoSEQ multiplex PCR extended to 54 Vbeta and 13 Jbeta. TCRdb re-called the immunoSEQ multiplex PCR reads through MiXCR, storing one row per CDR3 protein. The repertoire holds around 79,000 distinct CDR3 sequences, with roughly 95% as singletons.

The clonotype was recovered from a human donor with multiple sclerosis. The material sequenced was CD8+ T cells from PBMCs. The rearrangement links TRBV6-6 to TRBJ1-4, with 10 nucleotides matching TRBD1. The CDR3 is CASSLIDRGREKLFF. The CDR3 coding sequence is TGTGCCAGCAGCCTAATCGACAGGGGGCGGGAAAAACTGTTTTTT.